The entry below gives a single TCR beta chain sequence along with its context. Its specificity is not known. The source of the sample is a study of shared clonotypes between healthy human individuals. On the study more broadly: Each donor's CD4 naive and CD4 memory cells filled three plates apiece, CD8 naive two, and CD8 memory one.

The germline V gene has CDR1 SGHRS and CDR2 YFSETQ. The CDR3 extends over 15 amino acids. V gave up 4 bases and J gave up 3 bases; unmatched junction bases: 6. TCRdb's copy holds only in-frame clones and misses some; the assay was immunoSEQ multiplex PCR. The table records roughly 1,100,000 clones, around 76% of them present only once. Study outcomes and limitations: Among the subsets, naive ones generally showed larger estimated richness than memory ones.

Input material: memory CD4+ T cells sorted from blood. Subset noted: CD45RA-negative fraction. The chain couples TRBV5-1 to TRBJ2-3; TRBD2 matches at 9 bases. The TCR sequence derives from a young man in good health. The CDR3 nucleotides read TGCGCCAGCAGCCCGGGGACTAGCAGAACAGATACGCAGTATTTT. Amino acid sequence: CASSPGTSRTDTQYF.